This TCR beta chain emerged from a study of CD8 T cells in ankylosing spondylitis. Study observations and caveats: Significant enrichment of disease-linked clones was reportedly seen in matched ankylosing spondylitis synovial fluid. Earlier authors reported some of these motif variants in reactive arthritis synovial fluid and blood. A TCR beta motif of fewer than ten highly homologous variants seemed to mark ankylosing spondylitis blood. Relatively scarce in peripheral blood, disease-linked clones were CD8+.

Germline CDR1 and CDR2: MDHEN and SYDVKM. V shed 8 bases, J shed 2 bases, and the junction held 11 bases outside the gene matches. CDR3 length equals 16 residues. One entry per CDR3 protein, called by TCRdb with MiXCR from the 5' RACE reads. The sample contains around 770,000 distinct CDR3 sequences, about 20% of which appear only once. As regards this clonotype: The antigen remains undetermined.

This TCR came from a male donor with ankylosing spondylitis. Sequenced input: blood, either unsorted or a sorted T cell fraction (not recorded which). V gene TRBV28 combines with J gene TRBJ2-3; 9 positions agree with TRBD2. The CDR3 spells CASGHSSGTFTDTQYF. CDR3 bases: TGTGCCAGCGGCCACTCTAGCGGGACCTTCACAGATACGCAGTATTTT.